The 8 T cell receptor beta chains given below trace back to one sample, sequenced in a study of CD8 T cells in ankylosing spondylitis. TCRdb re-called the 5' RACE reads with MiXCR, one entry per CDR3 protein. The table has 300,000 to 400,000 distinct CDR3 sequences, approximately 22% seen once. Sequencing used blood, either unsorted or a sorted T cell fraction (not recorded which). Every receptor here comes from a male donor with ankylosing spondylitis or in good health (not recorded which).

In its sample, this clonotype was seen a few times. The chain links TRBV14 to TRBJ2-7; TRBD1 or TRBD2 may be the D gene (5 bases each). This CDR3 is built from 15 residues. Germline V gene lookup returns CDR1 SGHDN and CDR2 FVKESK. V lost 1 base, J lost 3 bases, and 13 bases lay in between. CDR3 sequence: CASSQVRGVIYEQYF. DNA for the CDR3: TGTGCCAGCAGCCAAGTTCGAGGGGTGATCTACGAGCAGTACTTC.

This clonotype came up a few times. This chain links TRBV20-1 with TRBJ1-2; D remains unclear. Trimming shortened V by 0 bases and J by 4 bases, and 12 bases separated the two germline ends. CDR1 is DFQATT and CDR2 is SNEGSKA in the germline V gene (reference sequence). The CDR3 consists of 14 residues. The CDR3: CSARDPSTGYGYTF. For the CDR3, the DNA is TGCAGTGCTAGAGATCCCTCGACGGGCTATGGCTACACCTTC.

The J gene is TRBJ2-5, the V gene TRBV29-1; D possibly corresponds to TRBD2 (6 bases). Looked up from germline, CDR1 is SQVTM and CDR2 is ANQGSEA. The CDR3 extends over 13 amino acids. V was pared by 7 bases and J by 1 base, with 13 bases between. The CDR3 sequence is CSGRDSGQETQYF. The CDR3 DNA is TGCAGCGGGAGGGACTCGGGCCAAGAGACCCAGTACTTC.

This chain connects TRBV7-8 to TRBJ2-7; weak D call: TRBD2 (6 bases). Germline V CDR1 and CDR2: SGHVS, FQNEAQ. This CDR3 is 15 amino acids long. Trimming cost V 0 bases and J 2 bases, with 11 bases left between them. The CDR3 is CASSLAALAAYEQYF. CDR3 nucleotides: TGTGCCAGCAGCTTAGCGGCACTAGCTGCCTACGAGCAGTACTTC.

The chain is built from TRBV7-9 and TRBJ2-5; TRBD1 might be the D (5 bases). CDR3 size: 14 residues. V lost 1 base and J 5 bases, leaving 11 bases between the germline ends. CDR1 SEHNR and CDR2 FQNEAQ come from the germline V gene (reference sequence). CDR3 in amino acids: CASSLDRNRETQYF. The CDR3 DNA is TGTGCCAGCAGCTTAGACAGGAACCGGGAGACCCAGTACTTC. The full variable domain, completed using reference TRBV7-9 and TRBJ2-5, is DTGVSQNPRHKITKRGQNVTFRCDPISEHNRLYWYRQTLGQGPEFLTYFQNEAQLEKSRLLSDRFSAERPKGSFSTLEIQRTEQGDSAMYLCASSLDRNRETQYFGPGTRLLVL.

A few counts support this clonotype. The CDR3 sequence is CASSLGTGYSGNQPQHF. The DNA of the CDR3 is TGTGCCAGCAGTCTCGGGACAGGCTATAGCGGCAATCAGCCCCAGCATTTT. The chain carries TRBV12-3 or TRBV12-4 and TRBJ1-5; 8 bases align to TRBD1. The J segment lost 2 bases and the V segment lost 5 bases, leaving 11 bases of the junction unmatched. The length of the CDR3 is 17 residues.

The sample holds a few counts of this clonotype. V is TRBV20-1 and J is TRBJ2-3; 9 bases line up with TRBD1. Germline lookup yields CDR1 DFQATT and CDR2 SNEGSKA (reference sequence). The CDR3 loop spans 15 amino acids. The ends lost 3 bases at V and 5 bases at J; junction bases unmatched: 9. CDR3 in amino acids: CSASWTGVLLDTQYF. The DNA of the CDR3 is TGCAGTGCTAGCTGGACAGGGGTTTTACTAGATACGCAGTATTTT.

This clonotype was detected only a few times. This chain connects TRBV3-1 to TRBJ1-1; no clear D gene. The V end was cut by 0 bases, the J end by 1 base, with 6 bases between. The CDR3 runs to 14 residues. Germline CDR1 reads LGHDT; CDR2 reads YNNKEL (reference sequence). In DNA, the CDR3 is TGTGCCAGCAGCCAAGACGGGTCGAACACTGAAGCTTTCTTT. Translated: CASSQDGSNTEAFF.